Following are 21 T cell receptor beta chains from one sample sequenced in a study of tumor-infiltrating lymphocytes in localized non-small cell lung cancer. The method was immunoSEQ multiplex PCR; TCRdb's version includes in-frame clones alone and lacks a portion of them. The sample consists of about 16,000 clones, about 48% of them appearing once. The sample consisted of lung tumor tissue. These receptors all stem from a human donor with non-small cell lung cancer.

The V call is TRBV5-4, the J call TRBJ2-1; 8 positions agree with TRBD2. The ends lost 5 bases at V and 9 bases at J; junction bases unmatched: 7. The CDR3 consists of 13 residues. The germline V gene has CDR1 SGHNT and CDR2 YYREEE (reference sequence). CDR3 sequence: CASRTGGRVEQFF. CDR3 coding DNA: TGTGCCAGCAGGACGGGGGGGCGGGTTGAGCAGTTCTTC.

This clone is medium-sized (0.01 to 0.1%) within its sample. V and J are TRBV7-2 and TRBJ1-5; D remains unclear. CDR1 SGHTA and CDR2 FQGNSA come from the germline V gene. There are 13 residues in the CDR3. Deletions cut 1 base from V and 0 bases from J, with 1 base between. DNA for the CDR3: TGTGCCAGCAGCTTAGATAGCAATCAGCCCCAGCATTTT. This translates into CASSLDSNQPQHF.

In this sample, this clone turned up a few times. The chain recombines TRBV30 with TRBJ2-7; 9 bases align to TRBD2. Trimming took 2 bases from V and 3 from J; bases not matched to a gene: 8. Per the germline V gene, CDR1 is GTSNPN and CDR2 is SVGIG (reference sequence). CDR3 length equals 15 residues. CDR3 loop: CAWSRSSGVYYEQYF. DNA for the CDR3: TGTGCCTGGAGTAGGTCTAGCGGGGTGTACTACGAGCAGTACTTC.

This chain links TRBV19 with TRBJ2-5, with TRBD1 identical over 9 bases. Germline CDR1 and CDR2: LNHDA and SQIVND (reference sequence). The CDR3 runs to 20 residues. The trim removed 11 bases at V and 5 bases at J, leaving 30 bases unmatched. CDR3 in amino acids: CAPTGTGLASGQGVLETQYF. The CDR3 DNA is TGTGCCCCTACCGGTACAGGGTTAGCGTCGGGACAGGGTGTGCTTGAGACCCAGTACTTC.

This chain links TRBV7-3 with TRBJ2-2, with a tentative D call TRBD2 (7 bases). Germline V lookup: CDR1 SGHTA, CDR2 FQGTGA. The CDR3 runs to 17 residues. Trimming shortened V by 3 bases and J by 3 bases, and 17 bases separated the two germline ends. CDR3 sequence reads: CASSFHGGGIDTGELFF. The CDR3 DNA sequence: TGTGCCAGCAGCTTTCATGGCGGGGGCATAGACACCGGGGAGCTGTTTTTT.

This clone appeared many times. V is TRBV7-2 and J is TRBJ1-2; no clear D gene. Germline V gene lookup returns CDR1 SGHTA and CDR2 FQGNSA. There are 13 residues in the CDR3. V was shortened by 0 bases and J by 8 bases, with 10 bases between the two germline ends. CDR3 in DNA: TGTGCCAGCAGCTTAGCCAGCGGGGTCGGCTACACCTTC. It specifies CASSLASGVGYTF.

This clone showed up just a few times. This CDR3 is CASSLDSGEKLFF. For the CDR3, the DNA is TGTGCCAGCAGCTTAGACTCTGGTGAAAAACTGTTTTTT. The chain employs TRBV11-1 and TRBJ1-4, with D hard to call. CDR3 length: 13 residues. The germline V gene encodes CDR1 SGHAT and CDR2 FQDESV (reference sequence). Trimming took off 1 base at V and 7 bases at J, with 7 bases between the two ends. Full variable domain (rest looked up from reference TRBV11-1 and TRBJ1-4): EAEVAQSPRYKITEKSQAVAFWCDPISGHATLYWYRQILGQGPELLVQFQDESVVDDSQLPKDRFSAERLKGVDSTLKIQPAELGDSAMYLCASSLDSGEKLFFGSGTQLSVL.

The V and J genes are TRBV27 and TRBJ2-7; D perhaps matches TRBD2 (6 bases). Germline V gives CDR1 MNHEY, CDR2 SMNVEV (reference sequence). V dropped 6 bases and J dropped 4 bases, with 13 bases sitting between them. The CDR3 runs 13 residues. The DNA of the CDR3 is TGTGCCAGCAGCTATCTGAGCGGGTACGAGCAGTACTTC. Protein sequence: CASSYLSGYEQYF.

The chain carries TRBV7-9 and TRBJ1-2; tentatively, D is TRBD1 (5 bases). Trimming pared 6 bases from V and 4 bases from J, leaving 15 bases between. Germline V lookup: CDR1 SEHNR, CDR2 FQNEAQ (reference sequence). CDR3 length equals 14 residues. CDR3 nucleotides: TGTGCCAGCAGTATAGGGGTTGAAGTCTATGGCTACACCTTC. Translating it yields CASSIGVEVYGYTF. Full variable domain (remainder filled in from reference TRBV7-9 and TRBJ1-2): DTGVSQNPRHKITKRGQNVTFRCDPISEHNRLYWYRQTLGQGPEFLTYFQNEAQLEKSRLLSDRFSAERPKGSFSTLEIQRTEQGDSAMYLCASSIGVEVYGYTFGSGTRLTVV.

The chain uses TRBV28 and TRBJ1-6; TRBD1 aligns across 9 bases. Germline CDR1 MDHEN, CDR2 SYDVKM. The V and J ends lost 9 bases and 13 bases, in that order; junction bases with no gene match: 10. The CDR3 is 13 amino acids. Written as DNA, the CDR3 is TGTGCCAGTGAGAGGGACAGGGATTTCCCCCTCCACTTT. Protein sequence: CASERDRDFPLHF.

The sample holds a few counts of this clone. The CDR3 coding sequence is TGTGCCAGTATTGGCAGGGTGGGATCCGGGGAGCTGTTTTTT. As protein: CASIGRVGSGELFF. The rearrangement uses TRBV19 and TRBJ2-2; TRBD1 is a possible D gene (5 bases). V dropped 7 bases and J dropped 6 bases, with 15 bases sitting between them. There are 14 residues in the CDR3. From germline, CDR1 is LNHDA and CDR2 SQIVND (reference sequence). The full variable domain, its missing parts supplied by reference TRBV19 and TRBJ2-2, is DGGITQSPKYLFRKEGQNVTLSCEQNLNHDAMYWYRQDPGQGLRLIYYSQIVNDFQKGDIAEGYSVSREKKESFPLTVTSAQKNPTAFYLCASIGRVGSGELFFGEGSRLTVL.

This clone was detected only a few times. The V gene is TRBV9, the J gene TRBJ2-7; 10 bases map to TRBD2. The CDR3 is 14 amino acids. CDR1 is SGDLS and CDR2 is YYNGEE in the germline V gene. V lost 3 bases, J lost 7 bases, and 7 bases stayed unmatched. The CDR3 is CASSGLAGDWEQYF. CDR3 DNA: TGTGCCAGCAGCGGGCTAGCGGGGGACTGGGAGCAGTACTTC.

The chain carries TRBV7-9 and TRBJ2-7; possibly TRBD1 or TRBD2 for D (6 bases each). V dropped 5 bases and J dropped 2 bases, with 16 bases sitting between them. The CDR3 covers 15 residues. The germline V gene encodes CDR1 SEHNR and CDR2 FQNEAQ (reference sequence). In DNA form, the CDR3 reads TGTGCCAGCAGCGTGGATGGGGGGCCGACCTACGAGCAGTACTTC. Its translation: CASSVDGGPTYEQYF. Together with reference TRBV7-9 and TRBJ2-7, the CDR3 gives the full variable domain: DTGVSQNPRHKITKRGQNVTFRCDPISEHNRLYWYRQTLGQGPEFLTYFQNEAQLEKSRLLSDRFSAERPKGSFSTLEIQRTEQGDSAMYLCASSVDGGPTYEQYFGPGTRLTVT.

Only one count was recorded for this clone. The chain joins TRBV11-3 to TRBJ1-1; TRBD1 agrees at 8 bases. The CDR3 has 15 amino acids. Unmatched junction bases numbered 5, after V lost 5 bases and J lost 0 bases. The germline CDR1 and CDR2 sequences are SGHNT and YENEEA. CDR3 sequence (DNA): TGTGCCAGCAGCGGACAGGGAAACATGAACACTGAAGCTTTCTTT. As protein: CASSGQGNMNTEAFF. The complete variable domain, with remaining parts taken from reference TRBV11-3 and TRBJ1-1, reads EAGVVQSPRYKIIEKKQPVAFWCNPISGHNTLYWYLQNLGQGPELLIRYENEEAVDDSQLPKDRFSAERLKGVDSTLKIQPAELGDSAVYLCASSGQGNMNTEAFFGQGTRLTVV.

In DNA, the CDR3 is TGCGCCAGCAGCTTGGAAGCAGGGGCTGGGGGAACTGAAGCTTTCTTT. Encoded protein: CASSLEAGAGGTEAFF. This chain connects TRBV5-1 to TRBJ1-1; D is perhaps TRBD1 (6 bases). Trimming shortened V by 0 bases and J by 5 bases, and 17 bases separated the two germline ends. This CDR3 comprises 16 residues. From germline, CDR1 is SGHRS and CDR2 YFSETQ.

CDR3 sequence (DNA): TGTGCCAGCAGCCGGGGACAGGGTCAATCCTACGAGCAGTACTTC. This translates into CASSRGQGQSYEQYF. The gene calls are TRBV9 and TRBJ2-7; 9 bases agree with TRBD1. V dropped 4 bases and J dropped 1; count of bases not matched to a gene: 6. The germline V gene has CDR1 SGDLS and CDR2 YYNGEE. This CDR3 spans 15 amino acids.

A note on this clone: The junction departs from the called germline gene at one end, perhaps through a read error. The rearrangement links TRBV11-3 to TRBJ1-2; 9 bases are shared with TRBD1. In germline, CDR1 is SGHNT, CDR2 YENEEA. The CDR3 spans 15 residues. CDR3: CASRLGGTGLHGYTF. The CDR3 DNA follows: TGTGCCAGCAGATTAGGCGGGACAGGGCTCCATGGCTACACCTTC.

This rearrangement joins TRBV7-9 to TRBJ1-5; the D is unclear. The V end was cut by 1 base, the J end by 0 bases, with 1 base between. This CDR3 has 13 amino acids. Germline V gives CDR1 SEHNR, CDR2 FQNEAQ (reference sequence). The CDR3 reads CASSLDSNQPQHF. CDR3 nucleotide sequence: TGTGCCAGCAGCTTAGATAGCAATCAGCCCCAGCATTTT.

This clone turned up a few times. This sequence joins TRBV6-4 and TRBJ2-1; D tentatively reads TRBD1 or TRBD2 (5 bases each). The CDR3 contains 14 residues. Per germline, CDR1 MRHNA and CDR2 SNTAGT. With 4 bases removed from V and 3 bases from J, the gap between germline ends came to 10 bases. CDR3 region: CASSGGAHYNEQFF. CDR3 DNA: TGTGCCAGCAGTGGAGGGGCCCACTACAATGAGCAGTTCTTC.

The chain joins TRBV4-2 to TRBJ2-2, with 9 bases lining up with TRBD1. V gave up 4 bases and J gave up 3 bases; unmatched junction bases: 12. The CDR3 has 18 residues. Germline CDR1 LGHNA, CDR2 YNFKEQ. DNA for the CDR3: TGTGCCAGCAGCCCCGGACAGGGGAGGGTATTAGACACCGGGGAGCTGTTTTTT. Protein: CASSPGQGRVLDTGELFF.

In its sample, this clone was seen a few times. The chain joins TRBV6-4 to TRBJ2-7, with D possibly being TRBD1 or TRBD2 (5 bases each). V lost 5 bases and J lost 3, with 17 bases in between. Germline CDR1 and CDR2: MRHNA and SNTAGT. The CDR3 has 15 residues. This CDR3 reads CASSYARDGDYEQYF. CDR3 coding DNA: TGTGCCAGCAGTTACGCCCGGGACGGGGACTACGAGCAGTACTTC.